These 7 T cell receptor beta chains were all obtained from the same sample, sequenced in a study of blood T cell repertoires in COVID-19. Only in-frame clones appear in the TCRdb table, and some are missing; sequencing was by immunoSEQ multiplex PCR. The data contain 230,000 or so clones, 75% to 85% of them seen just once; the ten biggest clones take up roughly 8%. The sequenced material came from peripheral blood. The receptor source for this set is an elderly woman with COVID-19, enrolled during active disease.

The J gene is TRBJ2-3, the V gene TRBV27; D is perhaps TRBD2 (6 bases). The V end lost 8 bases, the J end lost 2 bases, and 20 bases lay between the germline ends. CDR3 length: 16 amino acids. Germline CDR1 reads MNHEY; CDR2 reads SMNVEV (reference sequence). CDR3 coding DNA: TGTGCCAGCCGTCCCGGGGCGGGGATCCTCACAGATACGCAGTATTTT. It translates to CASRPGAGILTDTQYF.

The CDR3 sequence is CASSVRQGSYEQYF. CDR3 in DNA: TGTGCCAGCAGTGTAAGACAGGGCTCCTACGAGCAGTACTTC. The chain recombines TRBV28 with TRBJ2-7; 7 positions agree with TRBD1. Germline CDR1 and CDR2: MDHEN and SYDVKM. J gave up 0 bases and V 5 bases, and 4 bases lay outside the gene matches. CDR3 length: 14 residues.

This clone was seen more than once but under ten times. The J gene is TRBJ1-5, the V gene TRBV5-1; TRBD1 matches at 9 bases. CDR3 size: 15 residues. The germline gives CDR1 SGHRS, CDR2 YFSETQ. V lost 4 bases, J lost 7 bases, and 9 bases stayed unmatched. CDR3 protein: CASSPGTGRNQPQHF. The DNA of the CDR3 is TGCGCCAGCAGCCCGGGGACAGGGCGAAACCAGCCCCAGCATTTT. Full variable domain (missing parts from reference TRBV5-1 and TRBJ1-5): KAGVTQTPRYLIKTRGQQVTLSCSPISGHRSVSWYQQTPGQGLQFLFEYFSETQRNKGNFPGRFSGRQFSNSRSEMNVSTLELGDSALYLCASSPGTGRNQPQHFGDGTRLSIL.

The chain has TRBV7-9 and TRBJ2-5; D gene uncertain. Germline loops: CDR1 SEHNR, CDR2 FQNEAQ (reference sequence). CDR3 length: 11 residues. Between the trimmed V and J ends, which lost 4 bases and 2 bases, there was a span of 2 bases. The CDR3 region has the DNA TGTGCCAGCAGCTCTCAAGAGACCCAGTACTTC. Amino acids: CASSSQETQYF. Full variable domain (rest looked up from reference TRBV7-9 and TRBJ2-5): DTGVSQNPRHKITKRGQNVTFRCDPISEHNRLYWYRQTLGQGPEFLTYFQNEAQLEKSRLLSDRFSAERPKGSFSTLEIQRTEQGDSAMYLCASSSQETQYFGPGTRLLVL.

This clone was recorded a few times. V and J are TRBV7-9 and TRBJ2-5; 10 bases line up with TRBD1. V lost 5 bases and J lost 4; bases outside the gene matches: 16. CDR1 and CDR2 from the germline V gene are SEHNR and FQNEAQ (reference sequence). The CDR3 covers 18 residues. CDR3 amino acids: CASSQKLLGQGIVETQYF. CDR3 in DNA: TGTGCCAGCAGCCAAAAATTGCTGGGACAGGGGATTGTAGAGACCCAGTACTTC.

This chain uses TRBV30 with TRBJ2-4; 9 nucleotides match TRBD2. The CDR3 is made up of 16 amino acids. Germline V gives CDR1 GTSNPN, CDR2 SVGIG (reference sequence). Trimming took 3 bases from V and 6 from J; bases not matched to a gene: 12. The CDR3 region has the DNA TGTGCCTGGAGCCCTCCTTTAGCGGGAGCGGGAAACATTCAGTACTTC. Translated: CAWSPPLAGAGNIQYF. Together with reference TRBV30 and TRBJ2-4, the CDR3 gives the full variable domain: SQTIHQWPATLVQPVGSPLSLECTVEGTSNPNLYWYRQAAGRGLQLLFYSVGIGQISSEVPQNLSASRPQDRQFILSSKKLLLSDSGFYLCAWSPPLAGAGNIQYFGAGTRLSVL.

The V call is TRBV5-1, the J call TRBJ2-7; 7 bases match TRBD2. V lost 0 bases to trimming and J lost 1 base; unmatched junction nucleotides: 4. This CDR3 is built from 15 residues. CDR1 SGHRS and CDR2 YFSETQ come from the germline V gene. DNA of the CDR3: TGCGCCAGCAGCTTGGAGGGAGGGTATTCCTACGAGCAGTACTTC. Its translation is CASSLEGGYSYEQYF.